This T cell receptor (beta chain) was recovered during a study of OX40 agonist ivuxolimab in advanced cancers. About the study as a whole: The costimulatory receptor OX40 (CD134) was targeted by ivuxolimab, a fully human IgG2 agonistic monoclonal antibody. The purpose of peripheral TCRbeta sequencing was to test whether ivuxolimab changed TCR sequence diversity and led to clonal T-cell expansion. In the dose-escalation cohort, over 65% of patients were male, and the mean age was approximately 64 years, with a range of about 23 to 85. Intravenous ivuxolimab was administered to patients every 2 weeks at six dose levels: 0.01, 0.1, 0.3, 1.5, 3 and 10 mg/kg. Among the approximately 54 dose-escalation patients, approximately 20 had hepatocellular carcinoma, 15 or so melanoma, 9 renal cell carcinoma and 9 head and neck cancer. The monotherapy dose-escalation portion (N ≈ 52 patients) of the phase I ivuxolimab trial is reported in the paper. Partial responses were achieved by three dose-escalation patients, of whom one had hepatocellular carcinoma and two had cutaneous melanoma. Prior anti-PD-1, anti-PD-L1 or anti-CTLA-4 therapy was permitted, and checkpoint inhibitors had been received by 30% to 40% of dose-escalation patients. Study-level results and caveats: In the 0.1-3.0 mg/kg groups, partial responders were among the patients with the lowest normalized peripheral clonal expansion, particularly in CD8+ T cells. After ivuxolimab, CD8+ T cells had more expanded clones than CD4+ T cells on average. At doses of 0.1 to 3.0 mg/kg, clonal expansion of both CD4+ and CD8+ T cells in blood was seen between baseline and week 6. Low levels of normalized T-cell clonal expansion were also seen in some patients who did not respond. The antigen specificity of the peripheral T cells that underwent clonal expansion was not determined.

Worth noting for this clone: What this receptor recognizes is not known. One base away there is no much larger clone; base qualities are not given.

Genomic DNA was isolated from the sorted cells so that the TCRbeta CDR3 region could be sequenced. The immunoSEQ Assay was used to sequence the TCRbeta CDR3 regions. TCRdb took over this immuneACCESS table, retaining in-frame rearrangements with V and J assigned. Such tables are incomplete; in checked studies, under half of the missing clones stem from an unresolved V gene, and the remainder is unexplained. This sample holds 100,000 or so clones; more than 75% were observed only once. Jointly, the top ten make up 0.7% to 0.9% of the sample. The trial excluded patients who had a history of autoimmune disease or were on systemic immunosuppression. Peripheral blood for TCR sequencing was collected from all dose cohorts at baseline, on cycle 4 day 1, and on cycle 7 day 1. Samples were obtained from an open-label, multicenter, first-in-human phase I dose-escalation trial of ivuxolimab. Adults with locally advanced or metastatic head and neck squamous cell, hepatocellular, melanoma or renal cell carcinoma were enrolled in the trial. Before TCR sequencing, CD4+ T cells and CD8+ T cells from peripheral blood were sorted into separate populations.

Compared with germline, V lacks 4 bases and J lacks 7 bases; bases without a gene match: 4. The CDR3 contains 14 residues, cysteine and phenylalanine counted. Only the CDR3 DNA is retained, 42 bases long and in frame from the first base. Looking up the germline V gene (reference sequence) yields CDR1 MNHNY and CDR2 SVGAGI. The sequencing used CD4+ or CD8+ T cells sorted from blood, collected in a trial of the OX40 agonist ivuxolimab. The sequence derives from an adult with an advanced solid tumor such as melanoma, head and neck, liver or kidney cancer. The receptor chain draws on TRBV6-6 and TRBJ2-1, and 10 junction bases match TRBD1. The CDR3 region has the sequence CASSSGQGKNEQFF. The nucleotide sequence reads as follows: TGTGCCAGCAGTTCGGGACAGGGGAAAAATGAGCAGTTCTTC.